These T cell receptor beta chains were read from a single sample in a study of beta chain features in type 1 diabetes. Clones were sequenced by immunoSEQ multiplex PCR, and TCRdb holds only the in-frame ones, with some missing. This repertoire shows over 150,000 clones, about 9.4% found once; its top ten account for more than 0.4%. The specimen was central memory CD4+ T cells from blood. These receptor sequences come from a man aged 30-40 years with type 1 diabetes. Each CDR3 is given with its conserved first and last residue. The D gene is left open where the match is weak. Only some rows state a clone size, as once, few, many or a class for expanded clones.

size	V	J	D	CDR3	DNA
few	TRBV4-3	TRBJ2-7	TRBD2	CASSQGTGTSGYEQYF	TGCGCCAGCAGCCAAGGGACCGGGACTAGCGGCTACGAGCAGTACTTC
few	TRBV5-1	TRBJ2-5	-	CASSLAEQETQYF	TGCGCCAGCAGCTTGGCCGAGCAAGAGACCCAGTACTTC
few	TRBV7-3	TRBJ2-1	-	CASSLNSGSYNEQFF	TGTGCCAGCAGCTTAAACAGCGGCTCCTACAATGAGCAGTTCTTC
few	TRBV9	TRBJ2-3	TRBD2	CASSRKQISGRAFDTQYF	TGTGCCAGCAGCCGTAAGCAGATAAGCGGGAGGGCCTTTGATACGCAGTATTTT
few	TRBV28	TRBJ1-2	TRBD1	CASSPSGQGQDYGYTF	TGTGCCAGCAGTCCCAGTGGACAGGGGCAGGACTATGGCTACACCTTC
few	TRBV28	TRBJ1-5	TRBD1	CASSFLTGVRNQPQHF	TGTGCCAGCAGTTTCCTAACAGGGGTCCGCAATCAGCCCCAGCATTTT
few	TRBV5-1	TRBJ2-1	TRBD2	CASSPSSASGSTQFF	TGCGCCAGCAGCCCCTCGTCGGCTAGCGGGAGTACGCAGTTCTTC
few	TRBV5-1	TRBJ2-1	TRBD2	CASSLGASGRASYNEQFF	TGCGCCAGCAGCTTGGGAGCTAGCGGGAGGGCCTCCTACAATGAGCAGTTCTTC
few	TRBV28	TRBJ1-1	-	CASSYRWGNTEAFF	TGTGCCAGCAGCTACAGGTGGGGGAACACTGAAGCTTTCTTT
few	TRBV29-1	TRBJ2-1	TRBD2	CSVVSLAGASSYNEQFF	TGCAGCGTTGTATCACTAGCGGGAGCAAGTTCCTACAATGAGCAGTTCTTC
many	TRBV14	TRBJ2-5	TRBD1	CASSPMGQNQETQYF	TGTGCCAGCAGCCCGATGGGACAGAACCAAGAGACCCAGTACTTC
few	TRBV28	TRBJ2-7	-	CASSRGYEQYF	TGTGCCAGCAGTCGAGGCTACGAGCAGTACTTC
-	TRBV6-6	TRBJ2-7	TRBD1	CASQGQGVPEQYF	TGTGCCAGTCAGGGACAGGGCGTACCCGAGCAGTACTTC
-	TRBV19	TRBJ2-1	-	CASSKLASGNEQFF	TGTGCCAGTAGTAAATTGGCAAGCGGGAATGAGCAGTTCTTC
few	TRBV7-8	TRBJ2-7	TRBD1	CASSSTAGGREYF	TGTGCCAGCAGCTCGACCGCAGGGGGCAGGGAGTACTTC
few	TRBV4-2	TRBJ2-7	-	CASSQDLDYRGEQYF	TGTGCCAGCAGCCAAGACCTTGACTACCGTGGGGAGCAGTACTTC
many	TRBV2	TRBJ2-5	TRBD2	CASSAREEETQYF	TGTGCCAGCAGTGCCCGGGAGGAGGAGACCCAGTACTTC
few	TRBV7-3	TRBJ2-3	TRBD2	CASSFQAGNTDTQYF	TGTGCCAGCAGCTTCCAAGCGGGAAATACAGATACGCAGTATTTT
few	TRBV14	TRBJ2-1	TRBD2	CASSQEGPGLGDNEQFF	TGTGCCAGCAGCCAAGAGGGACCGGGACTAGGGGACAATGAGCAGTTCTTC
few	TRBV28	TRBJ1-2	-	CASSTIHGYTF	TGTGCCAGCAGCACTATTCATGGCTACACCTTC
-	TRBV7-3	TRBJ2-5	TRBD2	CASSPGGTSGTQYF	TGTGCCAGCAGCCCTGGGGGGACTAGCGGGACCCAGTACTTC
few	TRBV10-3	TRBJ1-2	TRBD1	CAIKGTDYGYTF	TGTGCCATAAAGGGGACAGACTATGGCTACACCTTC
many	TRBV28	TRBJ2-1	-	CASSSLTDRVFF	TGTGCCAGCAGTTCTCTTACCGATCGAGTGTTCTTC
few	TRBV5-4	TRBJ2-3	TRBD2	CASSQGLADTDTQYF	TGTGCCAGCAGCCAGGGACTAGCAGACACAGATACGCAGTATTTT
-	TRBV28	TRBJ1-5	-	CASRVRGNQPQHF	TGTGCCAGCAGAGTCAGGGGCAATCAGCCCCAGCATTTT
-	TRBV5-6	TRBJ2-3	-	CASSPNTDTQYF	TGTGCCAGCAGCCCCAACACAGATACGCAGTATTTT
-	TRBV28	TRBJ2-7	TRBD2	CASRTSLFYEQYF	TGTGCCAGCAGGACTAGCTTGTTCTACGAGCAGTACTTC
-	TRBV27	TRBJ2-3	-	CASSSLGGDTQYF	TGTGCCAGCAGTTCCCTCGGCGGAGATACGCAGTATTTT
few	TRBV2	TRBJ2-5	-	CASSLQGGKGETQYF	TGTGCCAGCAGCCTACAGGGAGGGAAGGGAGAGACCCAGTACTTC
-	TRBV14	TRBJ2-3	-	CASSQVSGGTDTQYF	TGTGCCAGCAGCCAAGTAAGCGGTGGCACAGATACGCAGTATTTT
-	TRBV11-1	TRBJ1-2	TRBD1	CASSADRGSDGYTF	TGTGCCAGCAGCGCGGACAGGGGTTCGGATGGCTACACCTTC
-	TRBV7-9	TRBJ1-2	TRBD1	CASSSADRGDYGYTF	TGTGCCAGCAGCTCGGCTGACAGGGGGGACTATGGCTACACCTTC
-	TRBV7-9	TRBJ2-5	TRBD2	CASRSPGTSRKETQYF	TGTGCCAGCAGGTCGCCTGGGACTAGCCGAAAGGAGACCCAGTACTTC
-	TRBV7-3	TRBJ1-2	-	CASSLTARVEAGYTF	TGTGCCAGCAGCTTAACGGCCAGGGTTGAGGCTGGCTACACCTTC
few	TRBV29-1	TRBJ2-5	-	CSVAGGRWETQYF	TGCAGCGTCGCCGGAGGGCGGTGGGAGACCCAGTACTTC
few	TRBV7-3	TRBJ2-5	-	CASSLYGSTGETQYF	TGTGCCAGCAGCTTATACGGGAGCACGGGGGAGACCCAGTACTTC
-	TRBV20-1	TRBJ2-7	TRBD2	CSAKTVAGQYF	TGCAGTGCTAAGACCGTAGCGGGGCAGTACTTC
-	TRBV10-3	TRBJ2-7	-	CAISEQVSLYEQYF	TGTGCCATCAGTGAACAGGTTTCACTCTACGAGCAGTACTTC
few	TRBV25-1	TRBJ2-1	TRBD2	CASSETSGIYNEQFF	TGTGCCAGCAGTGAAACTAGCGGCATTTACAATGAGCAGTTCTTC
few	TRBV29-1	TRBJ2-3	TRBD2	CSVEEGGSTDTQYF	TGCAGCGTTGAGGAGGGAGGGAGCACAGATACGCAGTATTTT
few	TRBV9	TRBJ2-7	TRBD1	CASSAYRGPGGLSSYEQYF	TGTGCCAGCAGCGCCTACAGGGGCCCAGGGGGTTTAAGCTCCTACGAGCAGTACTTC
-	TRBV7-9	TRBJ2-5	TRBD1	CASSSGGNTEETQYF	TGTGCCAGCAGTTCAGGGGGCAATACTGAAGAGACCCAGTACTTC
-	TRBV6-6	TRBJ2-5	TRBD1	CASSYGRGLETQYF	TGTGCCAGCAGTTACGGCAGGGGGCTAGAGACCCAGTACTTC